Below, 32 T cell receptor beta chains from the same sample are listed, as sequenced in a study of blood T cell repertoires in COVID-19. This table comes from immunoSEQ multiplex PCR, and its TCRdb copy is limited to in-frame clones, with some not included. The data hold 250,000 or so clones, with 80% to 85% observed a single time. Sequencing was carried out using PBMCs or T cells enriched from blood (not recorded which). Receptors originate from a man aged 50-59 years who had recovered from COVID-19.

V usage is TRBV27 and J usage is TRBJ1-4; D is perhaps TRBD1 (6 bases). V was shortened by 0 bases and J by 5 bases, with 16 bases between the two germline ends. Looked up from germline, CDR1 is MNHEY and CDR2 is SMNVEV (reference sequence). The CDR3 is made up of 17 amino acids. This CDR3 reads CASSLSGGGSPNEKLFF. CDR3 nucleotide sequence: TGTGCCAGCAGTTTATCGGGGGGGGGCAGCCCCAATGAAAAACTGTTTTTT.

The chain uses TRBV30 and TRBJ2-2; D might be TRBD2 (6 bases). This CDR3 region has 14 residues. Germline values: CDR1 GTSNPN, CDR2 SVGIG (reference sequence). The germline V and J ends were trimmed by 2 bases and 13 bases, with 20 bases remaining between them. The CDR3 nucleotides are TGTGCCTGGAGTTCCAGTCCGGGAGTCGGAGGGCTGTTTTTT. It encodes CAWSSSPGVGGLFF.

This chain joins TRBV14 and TRBJ2-3, with D maybe TRBD1 (5 bases). The CDR3 loop spans 17 amino acids. V was clipped by 4 bases and J by 2 bases, with 19 bases between them. The V gene's germline CDR1 is SGHDN and CDR2 FVKESK. This CDR3 reads CASSRRKGADLTDTQYF. The DNA of the CDR3 is TGTGCCAGCAGCCGAAGGAAAGGGGCAGACCTCACAGATACGCAGTATTTT.

This chain connects TRBV7-2 to TRBJ2-3, with TRBD2 identical over 8 bases. In germline, CDR1 is SGHTA, CDR2 FQGNSA. V lost 4 bases, J lost 0 bases, and 9 bases stayed unmatched. The CDR3 sequence is 17 residues long. The CDR3 sequence is CASSSGRAGDSTDTQYF. CDR3 DNA: TGTGCCAGCAGCTCGGGTCGAGCGGGGGATAGCACAGATACGCAGTATTTT.

The chain carries TRBV11-3 and TRBJ1-1, with unresolved D. The CDR3 sequence is 13 residues long. V was clipped by 2 bases and J by 5 bases, with 9 bases between them. CDR1 and CDR2 (germline): SGHNT, YENEEA. CDR3 residues: CASSLLAETEAFF. CDR3 nucleotides: TGTGCCAGCAGCTTACTCGCTGAGACTGAAGCTTTCTTT.

The genes are TRBV28 and TRBJ2-5; 13 bases map to TRBD2. This CDR3 is 18 amino acids long. V was clipped by 4 bases and J by 1 base; unmatched bases: 9. CDR1 is MDHEN and CDR2 is SYDVKM in the germline V gene. The CDR3 spells CASSSPGLAGTIQETQYF. CDR3 coding DNA: TGTGCCAGCAGTTCGCCGGGACTAGCGGGGACAATCCAAGAGACCCAGTACTTC.

The CDR3, as DNA: TGTGCCAGCAGCCAACCGGGACTAGCGGGAGACGGAGACATTCAGTACTTC. Translation: CASSQPGLAGDGDIQYF. The chain has TRBV3-1 (or the pseudogene TRBV3-2) and TRBJ2-4; 14 bases match TRBD2. After removal of 2 bases from V and 8 bases from J, the junction contained 8 bases not matched to a gene. Germline V gives CDR1 LGHDT, CDR2 YNNKEL (reference sequence). The CDR3 sequence is 17 residues long.

The chain is built from TRBV7-2 and TRBJ2-5, with 13 bases aligning to TRBD2. This CDR3 has 15 residues. Germline trimming cut 5 bases from V and 7 bases from J; bases unmatched to any gene: 7. CDR1 and CDR2 from the germline V gene are SGHTA and FQGNSA. The DNA for the CDR3 is TGTGCCAGCAGCCCCCGACTAGCGGGGGGAGGGACCCAGTACTTC. Translated: CASSPRLAGGGTQYF.

This chain connects TRBV7-8 to TRBJ1-3; possible D gene TRBD1, 5 bases. This CDR3 region has 14 residues. Germline CDR1 SGHVS, CDR2 FQNEAQ. The V gene lost 6 bases and the J gene lost 2 bases, with 11 bases spanning the gap. The chain's CDR3 is CASRSQGTGNTIYF. The CDR3 DNA reads TGTGCCAGCAGAAGTCAGGGTACTGGAAACACCATATATTTT.

The chain is built from TRBV24-1 and TRBJ1-1; TRBD1 might be the D (5 bases). This CDR3 has 19 residues. CDR1 and CDR2 (germline): KGHDR, SFDVKD. Trimming cost V 0 bases and J 3 bases, with 22 bases left between them. CDR3 sequence reads: CATSDLQGLGAVYYTEAFF. Written as DNA, the CDR3 is TGTGCCACCAGTGATTTGCAAGGTCTTGGGGCAGTGTATTACACTGAAGCTTTCTTT.

J is TRBJ1-1 and V is TRBV28; maybe TRBD1 (5 bases). The V end was cut by 7 bases, the J end by 7 bases, with 16 bases between. Germline assignment: CDR1 MDHEN and CDR2 SYDVKM. This CDR3 is 13 amino acids long. The CDR3 DNA sequence: TGTGCCAGCATTCCCCAGGGCCTGTATGAAGCTTTCTTT. Its protein product is CASIPQGLYEAFF.

This chain joins TRBV29-1 and TRBJ2-7, with TRBD1 identical over 10 bases. The CDR3 length is 13 residues. V gave up 6 bases and J gave up 4 bases; unmatched junction bases: 6. The germline CDR1 and CDR2 sequences are SQVTM and ANQGSEA. Written as DNA, the CDR3 is TGCAGCGTCCGGGACAGGGGACCTTACGAGCAGTACTTC. It encodes CSVRDRGPYEQYF.

This clone was counted between two and nine times. The CDR3 is CASSLTGGGDGYTF. The CDR3 nucleotides are TGCGCCAGCAGCTTAACAGGGGGCGGGGATGGCTACACCTTC. This chain joins TRBV5-1 and TRBJ1-2, with TRBD1 identical over 9 bases. This CDR3 contains 14 residues. Per germline, CDR1 SGHRS and CDR2 YFSETQ. The ends lost 2 bases at V and 6 bases at J; junction bases unmatched: 5.

The chain joins TRBV27 to TRBJ1-6; 8 nucleotides agree with TRBD1. The CDR3 is made up of 15 amino acids. Germline V gene sequence: CDR1 MNHEY, CDR2 SMNVEV (reference sequence). V gave up 5 bases and J gave up 10 bases; unmatched junction bases: 10. CDR3 sequence (DNA): TGTGCCAGCAGTGAGGACAGGGTTCGTGCGTCACCCCTCCACTTT. Protein: CASSEDRVRASPLHF.

In its sample, this clone was seen once. CDR3 coding DNA: TGTGCCAGCAGCCCCCGACTAGCGGGCGAGCAGTACTTC. Amino acid sequence: CASSPRLAGEQYF. V gene TRBV3-1 (or the pseudogene TRBV3-2) combines with J gene TRBJ2-7; 10 nucleotides line up with TRBD2. Per germline, CDR1 LGHDT and CDR2 YNNKEL (reference sequence). V lost 4 bases to trimming and J lost 6 bases; unmatched junction nucleotides: 3. This CDR3 comprises 13 residues.

This clone was detected only once. This chain uses TRBV7-5 with TRBJ2-7; the DNA was not compared with TRBD1, the D call given in the table. TRBV7-5 is noted as a pseudogene. The CDR3 has 14 residues. The CDR3 sequence is CARRGMQGSGEQYF. CDR3 coding DNA: TGTGCCAGAAGGGGTATGCAGGGATCGGGCGAGCAGTACTTC.

This chain joins TRBV6-5 and TRBJ1-3; D is uncertain. Germline values: CDR1 MNHEY, CDR2 SVGAGI. Trimming cost V 6 bases and J 0 bases, with 12 bases left between them. This CDR3 has 15 amino acids. The CDR3 here is CASRPTRSSGNTIYF. CDR3 DNA: TGTGCCAGCAGACCGACCCGGAGCTCTGGAAACACCATATATTTT.

The chain joins TRBV15 to TRBJ1-2, with D hard to call. Per germline, CDR1 LNHNV and CDR2 YYDKDF (reference sequence). The length of the CDR3 is 15 residues. The germline V and J ends were trimmed by 0 bases and 4 bases, with 12 bases remaining between them. CDR3 DNA sequence: TGTGCCACCAGCAGAGAACCCTCGACGGGCTATGGCTACACCTTC. It encodes CATSREPSTGYGYTF. The full variable domain, in which reference TRBV15 and TRBJ1-2 provide the parts outside the CDR3, is DAMVIQNPRYQVTQFGKPVTLSCSQTLNHNVMYWYQQKSSQAPKLLFHYYDKDFNNEADTPDNFQSRRPNTSFCFLDIRSPGLGDTAMYLCATSREPSTGYGYTFGSGTRLTVV.

This clone was counted a few times. The chain is built from TRBV6-5 and TRBJ1-6, with D maybe TRBD1 (5 bases). CDR1 is MNHEY and CDR2 is SVGAGI in the germline V gene. Trimming stripped 6 bases from V and 13 bases from J, with 16 bases between. The CDR3 extends over 13 amino acids. The CDR3 sequence: CASRSPGRAPLHF. CDR3 bases: TGTGCCAGCAGGTCTCCGGGCAGGGCCCCCCTCCACTTT.

This chain uses TRBV12-5 with TRBJ2-7, with 8 bases matching TRBD1. The CDR3 spans 15 residues. The V segment lost 1 base and the J segment 4 bases; nucleotides outside the gene matches: 6. Germline CDR1 reads LGHNT; CDR2 reads FRNRAP. The CDR3 region is CASGLGGQGLYEQYF. CDR3 DNA sequence: TGTGCTAGTGGTTTGGGAGGACAGGGTCTGTACGAGCAGTACTTC.

This chain joins TRBV12-3 or TRBV12-4 and TRBJ1-4; D is unresolved. CDR3 length: 13 amino acids. With 5 bases removed from V and 8 bases from J, the gap between germline ends came to 12 bases. CDR3 residues: CASSPRFREKLFF. The CDR3 DNA is TGTGCCAGCAGTCCCCGGTTCCGGGAAAAACTGTTTTTT.

This chain links TRBV15 with TRBJ2-5, with D possibly TRBD1 on 5 matching bases. The CDR3 covers 14 residues. The germline gives CDR1 LNHNV, CDR2 YYDKDF (reference sequence). The V end was cut by 3 bases, the J end by 4 bases, with 12 bases between. The CDR3 DNA reads as TGTGCCACCAGCAGGCAGGGTATTGGAGAGACCCAGTACTTC. Translated, it gives CATSRQGIGETQYF.

The rearrangement joins TRBV7-9 to TRBJ2-7; 13 positions agree with TRBD2. The CDR3 runs to 15 residues. The J segment lost 4 bases and the V segment lost 1 base, leaving 1 base of the junction unmatched. Per germline, CDR1 SEHNR and CDR2 FQNEAQ (reference sequence). CDR3 DNA: TGTGCCAGCAGCTTAGGGGGACTAGCGGGATACGAGCAGTACTTC. Protein product: CASSLGGLAGYEQYF.

The chain employs TRBV29-1 and TRBJ2-4; TRBD1 aligns across 7 bases. Germline-derived CDR1 and CDR2 are SQVTM and ANQGSEA. The CDR3 is 16 amino acids. V lost 6 bases, J lost 0 bases, and 11 bases stayed unmatched. CDR3 sequence: CSVTTQGQLAKNIQYF. The CDR3 region has the DNA TGCAGCGTCACAACACAGGGGCAACTAGCCAAAAACATTCAGTACTTC.

V gene TRBV18 combines with J gene TRBJ1-5; D is unclear. The germline gives CDR1 KGHSH, CDR2 LQKENI. Trimming removed 2 bases from V and 5 bases from J, with 10 bases in between. The CDR3 covers 14 residues. This CDR3 reads CASSPGGNHQPQHF. CDR3 nucleotide sequence: TGTGCCAGCTCACCAGGAGGGAATCATCAGCCCCAGCATTTT.

The chain couples TRBV19 to TRBJ1-2, with 9 bases matching TRBD1. Looked up from germline, CDR1 is LNHDA and CDR2 is SQIVND (reference sequence). The CDR3 sequence is 14 residues long. After removal of 9 bases from V and 4 bases from J, the junction contained 9 bases not matched to a gene. The CDR3 DNA reads as TGTGCCAGCCGTGGGACAGGGTTACCCTATGGCTACACCTTC. Protein sequence: CASRGTGLPYGYTF.

J is TRBJ2-3 and V is TRBV12-3 or TRBV12-4, with D tentatively TRBD1 (5 bases). The CDR3 runs 12 residues. Trimming pared 4 bases from V and 6 bases from J, leaving 8 bases between. In nucleotides, the CDR3 is TGTGCCAGCAGTTCAAACAGGGATACGCAGTATTTT. This gives the protein CASSSNRDTQYF.

The chain carries TRBV5-1 and TRBJ1-5; D unclear. V was cut by 0 bases and J by 4 bases, with 8 bases left in between. The V gene's germline CDR1 is SGHRS and CDR2 YFSETQ. The CDR3 sequence is 14 residues long. CDR3 DNA: TGCGCCAGCAGCTTGGACTCCGTGAATCAGCCCCAGCATTTT. Encoded protein: CASSLDSVNQPQHF.

The V call is TRBV11-2, the J call TRBJ2-3; 12 nucleotides agree with TRBD2. The germline V gene encodes CDR1 SGHAT and CDR2 FQNNGV. This CDR3 has 14 amino acids. J was trimmed by 8 bases and V by 11 bases; bases with no gene match: 11. The CDR3 loop reads CALGASGGAGTQYF. The CDR3 region has the DNA TGTGCCCTTGGGGCTAGCGGGGGGGCCGGTACGCAGTATTTT.

Only one count was recorded for this clone. V and J are TRBV11-2 and TRBJ2-7; the match to TRBD2 covers 8 bases. Germline-derived CDR1 and CDR2 are SGHAT and FQNNGV. V lost 6 bases to trimming and J lost 6 bases; unmatched junction nucleotides: 7. The CDR3 totals 13 residues. The CDR3 nucleotides are TGTGCCAGCAGGGAAGCGGGAGTGCCCGAGCAGTACTTC. Its protein product is CASREAGVPEQYF. Full variable domain (rest looked up from reference TRBV11-2 and TRBJ2-7): EAGVAQSPRYKIIEKRQSVAFWCNPISGHATLYWYQQILGQGPKLLIQFQNNGVVDDSQLPKDRFSAERLKGVDSTLKIQPAKLEDSAVYLCASREAGVPEQYFGPGTRLTVT.

The V and J genes are TRBV7-2 and TRBJ1-5; TRBD1 agrees at 11 bases. This CDR3 region has 14 residues. Germline V gene data show CDR1 as SGHTA and CDR2 as FQGNSA. Trimming took 5 bases from V and 6 from J; bases not matched to a gene: 3. CDR3 residues: CASSPGQGVQPQHF. DNA of the CDR3: TGTGCCAGCAGCCCGGGACAGGGGGTTCAGCCCCAGCATTTT.

The chain is built from TRBV3-1 (or the pseudogene TRBV3-2) and TRBJ2-1, with D hard to call. The CDR3 totals 12 residues. Germline CDR1 reads LGHDT; CDR2 reads YNNKEL (reference sequence). V lost 5 bases, J lost 9 bases, and 11 bases lay in between. DNA of the CDR3: TGTGCCAGCAGCGACATTTTGGGTGAGCAGTTCTTC. Its protein is CASSDILGEQFF.